Each of the 28 T cell receptor beta chains below was sequenced from the same sample in a study of neoadjuvant nivolumab and ipilimumab in lung cancer. The method was immunoSEQ multiplex PCR; TCRdb's version includes in-frame clones alone and lacks a portion of them. The sample includes about 25,000 clones, 75% to 85% of them seen just once. This material consisted of tumor tissue, taken after neoadjuvant nivolumab, alone or with ipilimumab, at or shortly before surgery. These receptors were taken from an adult with non-small cell lung cancer.

This sequence joins TRBV7-6 and TRBJ2-7; 8 nucleotides agree with TRBD1. The ends lost 6 bases at V and 2 bases at J; junction bases unmatched: 6. CDR3 length: 14 amino acids. The V gene's germline CDR1 is SGHVS and CDR2 FNYEAQ. CDR3 sequence: CASRKEQGAYEQYF. The CDR3 bases are TGTGCCAGCAGGAAAGAACAGGGGGCCTACGAGCAGTACTTC. The full variable domain, its missing parts supplied by reference TRBV7-6 and TRBJ2-7, is GAGVSQSPRYKVTKRGQDVALRCDPISGHVSLYWYRQALGQGPEFLTYFNYEAQQDKSGLPNDRFSAERPEGSISTLTIQRTEQRDSAMYRCASRKEQGAYEQYFGPGTRLTVT.

The genes are TRBV5-4 and TRBJ2-7; TRBD1 or TRBD2 may be the D gene (6 bases each). The length of the CDR3 is 14 residues. Germline V gives CDR1 SGHNT, CDR2 YYREEE (reference sequence). The V and J ends lost 4 bases and 2 bases respectively, with 13 bases between them. CDR3 bases: TGTGCCAGCAGCCCGGGGGCAGAGACCTACGAGCAGTACTTC. Amino acids: CASSPGAETYEQYF. Supplemented by reference TRBV5-4 and TRBJ2-7, the full variable domain reads ETGVTQSPTHLIKTRGQQVTLRCSSQSGHNTVSWYQQALGQGPQFIFQYYREEENGRGNFPPRFSGLQFPNYSSELNVNALELDDSALYLCASSPGAETYEQYFGPGTRLTVT.

The V call is TRBV7-6, the J call TRBJ2-6; D ambiguous. Trimming left V 2 bases short and J 0 bases short, with 11 bases between. Germline CDR1 SGHVS, CDR2 FNYEAQ. CDR3 length equals 17 residues. Here the CDR3 DNA reads TGTGCCAGCAGCTTACTGCCCATTAGCTCTGGGGCCAACGTCCTGACTTTC. Amino acid sequence: CASSLLPISSGANVLTF.

This rearrangement joins TRBV6-5 to TRBJ2-7, with D uncertain. The CDR3 covers 11 residues. Trimming pared 7 bases from V and 1 base from J, leaving 5 bases between. Germline CDR1 reads MNHEY; CDR2 reads SVGAGI. The CDR3 reads CASILSYEQYF. The CDR3 DNA follows: TGTGCCAGCATTTTGTCCTACGAGCAGTACTTC.

The V gene is TRBV7-6, the J gene TRBJ1-1, with D unclear. Trimming took 2 bases from V and 3 from J, leaving 10 bases between them. Looked up from germline, CDR1 is SGHVS and CDR2 is FNYEAQ. There are 14 residues in the CDR3. CDR3 sequence: CASSLYEGYTEAFF. The CDR3 DNA reads as TGTGCCAGCAGCTTATATGAGGGTTACACTGAAGCTTTCTTT.

The chain has TRBV5-4 and TRBJ2-7, with 9 bases matching TRBD1. V dropped 4 bases and J dropped 5; count of bases not matched to a gene: 13. This CDR3 is 16 amino acids long. Germline CDR1 reads SGHNT; CDR2 reads YYREEE (reference sequence). Here the CDR3 DNA reads TGTGCCAGCAGCCATCCGGGACAGGGTTTTAGAGACGAGCAGTACTTC. Protein sequence: CASSHPGQGFRDEQYF.

This chain links TRBV5-1 with TRBJ2-7; D is tentatively TRBD1 or TRBD2 (5 bases each). V lost 0 bases and J 0 bases, leaving 10 bases between the germline ends. The CDR3 has 15 amino acids. Germline lookup yields CDR1 SGHRS and CDR2 YFSETQ. The DNA for the CDR3 is TGCGCCAGCAGCTTGGCGCCGGGGCTCTCCTACGAGCAGTACTTC. Amino acids: CASSLAPGLSYEQYF.

This sequence joins TRBV25-1 and TRBJ2-5; D is perhaps TRBD1 (5 bases). This CDR3 is 13 amino acids long. Germline CDR1 and CDR2: MGHDK and SYGVNS. Trimming removed 3 bases at V and 1 base at J, with 6 bases between. Written as DNA, the CDR3 is TGTGCCAGCAGTGAGGACATCCAAGAGACCCAGTACTTC. This encodes CASSEDIQETQYF.

This sequence joins TRBV2 and TRBJ2-7; 9 positions match TRBD1. V lost 4 bases to trimming and J lost 3 bases; unmatched junction nucleotides: 19. Germline V gene sequence: CDR1 SNHLY, CDR2 FYNNEI. This CDR3 comprises 19 residues. CDR3 in DNA: TGTGCCAGCAGTGGGGGGACAGGGTCGGCTAGCGGACCATTCTACGAGCAGTACTTC. Its protein is CASSGGTGSASGPFYEQYF.

Here the CDR3 reads CASKGTGGYEQYF. CDR3 nucleotide sequence: TGTGCCAGTAAGGGGACAGGGGGCTACGAGCAGTACTTC. The V and J genes are TRBV19 and TRBJ2-7; TRBD1 aligns across 11 bases. The V gene's germline CDR1 is LNHDA and CDR2 SQIVND (reference sequence). CDR3 length: 13 amino acids. V was clipped by 7 bases and J by 3 bases; unmatched bases: 2.

The chain joins TRBV7-3 to TRBJ2-3, with D possibly being TRBD1 (6 bases). CDR1 SGHTA and CDR2 FQGTGA come from the germline V gene. CDR3 length: 13 residues. The germline V and J ends were trimmed by 5 bases and 3 bases, with 9 bases remaining between them. The CDR3 nucleotides read TGTGCCAGCAGCCAGACAGGTACAGATACGCAGTATTTT. It is translated as CASSQTGTDTQYF.

The chain uses TRBV15 and TRBJ1-4, with D maybe TRBD1 (6 bases). The germline gives CDR1 LNHNV, CDR2 YYDKDF (reference sequence). With 6 bases removed from V and 10 bases from J, the gap between germline ends came to 18 bases. This CDR3 is 14 amino acids long. CDR3: CATSISREGGKLFF. The DNA for the CDR3 is TGTGCCACCAGTATAAGCAGGGAGGGGGGAAAACTGTTTTTT.

The chain has TRBV7-2 and TRBJ2-5; 11 positions match TRBD2. J gave up 3 bases and V 5 bases, and 11 bases lay outside the gene matches. This CDR3 has 17 amino acids. Germline V gives CDR1 SGHTA, CDR2 FQGNSA. The CDR3 spells CASSRRSTGLAEETQYF. In DNA, the CDR3 is TGTGCCAGCAGCAGAAGATCAACGGGACTAGCGGAAGAGACCCAGTACTTC.

The chain is built from TRBV14 and TRBJ1-2, with TRBD1 as a possible D gene (5 bases). This CDR3 comprises 17 residues. CDR1 is SGHDN, CDR2 FVKESK, per germline. With 0 bases removed from V and 6 bases from J, the gap between germline ends came to 20 bases. The CDR3 loop reads CASSQDAQLPETDGYTF. Here the CDR3 DNA reads TGTGCCAGCAGCCAAGATGCCCAGCTCCCAGAGACAGATGGCTACACCTTC.

The V call is TRBV29-1, the J call TRBJ2-5, with 12 bases lining up with TRBD2. Germline V gene lookup returns CDR1 SQVTM and CDR2 ANQGSEA. J gave up 4 bases and V 3 bases, and 3 bases lay outside the gene matches. The CDR3 consists of 14 residues. In nucleotides, the CDR3 is TGCAGCGTTGATGGACTAGCGGGATCAGAGACCCAGTACTTC. Protein: CSVDGLAGSETQYF.

The chain couples TRBV5-1 to TRBJ2-1, with 10 bases matching TRBD2. CDR3 size: 17 residues. V lost 1 base and J lost 4; bases outside the gene matches: 8. Germline-derived CDR1 and CDR2 are SGHRS and YFSETQ. The CDR3 DNA sequence: TGCGCCAGCAGCTTGCAAGCGGGAGGGCCGGGTTACAATGAGCAGTTCTTC. It translates to CASSLQAGGPGYNEQFF.

This clone was observed a handful of times. The chain recombines TRBV25-1 with TRBJ2-7, with a possible D match to TRBD1 (6 bases). With 3 bases removed from V and 3 bases from J, the gap between germline ends came to 12 bases. This CDR3 region has 14 residues. Germline-derived CDR1 and CDR2 are MGHDK and SYGVNS. In DNA form, the CDR3 reads TGTGCCAGCAGTGACAACAGGGACATCTACGAGCAGTACTTC. It specifies CASSDNRDIYEQYF.

The CDR3 DNA reads TGTGCCAGCAGTGGGGGGACTAGCGGGTACTACTTC. Translation: CASSGGTSGYYF. This chain links TRBV25-1 with TRBJ2-4, with 12 bases matching TRBD2. The CDR3 consists of 12 residues. Germline-derived CDR1 and CDR2 are MGHDK and SYGVNS. The J segment lost 16 bases and the V segment lost 4 bases, leaving 5 bases of the junction unmatched.

This chain links TRBV7-6 with TRBJ2-2, with D perhaps being TRBD1 or TRBD2 (6 bases each). The CDR3 has 13 residues. Trimming took 10 bases from V and 8 from J, leaving 17 bases between them. Germline V CDR1 and CDR2: SGHVS, FNYEAQ. The CDR3 DNA reads TGTGCCATCGACCTGGGGGGCACTGGGGAGCTGTTTTTT. Its protein product is CAIDLGGTGELFF.

The chain uses TRBV18 and TRBJ2-7, with D possibly TRBD2 on 5 matching bases. The germline V gene encodes CDR1 KGHSH and CDR2 LQKENI. The CDR3 runs 14 residues. The V end was cut by 4 bases, the J end by 6 bases, with 16 bases between. CDR3 sequence: CASSLSSLSSEQYF. The CDR3 DNA reads TGTGCCAGCTCACTCTCTAGCCTGTCTTCCGAGCAGTACTTC. The full variable domain, rest sourced from reference TRBV18 and TRBJ2-7, is NAGVMQNPRHLVRRRGQEARLRCSPMKGHSHVYWYRQLPEEGLKFMVYLQKENIIDESGMPKERFSAEFPKEGPSILRIQQVVRGDSAAYFCASSLSSLSSEQYFGPGTRLTVT.

The V gene is TRBV5-1, the J gene TRBJ2-2; no definite D call. In germline, CDR1 is SGHRS, CDR2 YFSETQ. The germline V and J ends were trimmed by 7 bases and 6 bases, with 13 bases remaining between them. The CDR3 totals 13 residues. The CDR3 reads CASCPFGAGELFF. The CDR3 coding sequence is TGCGCCAGCTGCCCGTTTGGGGCCGGGGAGCTGTTTTTT. Full variable domain (remainder filled in from reference TRBV5-1 and TRBJ2-2): KAGVTQTPRYLIKTRGQQVTLSCSPISGHRSVSWYQQTPGQGLQFLFEYFSETQRNKGNFPGRFSGRQFSNSRSEMNVSTLELGDSALYLCASCPFGAGELFFGEGSRLTVL.

The V gene is TRBV6-1, the J gene TRBJ1-5; 9 nucleotides agree with TRBD1. V shed 6 bases and J 1 base; nucleotides not matched to a gene: 1. Germline values: CDR1 MNHNS, CDR2 SASEGT. The CDR3 sequence is 14 residues long. CDR3 in amino acids: CASRGQGSNQPQHF. The CDR3 bases are TGTGCCAGCAGGGGACAGGGAAGCAATCAGCCCCAGCATTTT.

The J gene is TRBJ2-3, the V gene TRBV7-8; no reliable D call. In germline, CDR1 is SGHVS, CDR2 FQNEAQ. This CDR3 has 12 amino acids. V was shortened by 5 bases and J by 6 bases, with 9 bases between the two germline ends. The CDR3 DNA follows: TGTGCCAGCAGCATTGGCCACGATACGCAGTATTTT. Amino acid sequence: CASSIGHDTQYF.

The chain recombines TRBV2 with TRBJ2-3, with D uncertain. V was shortened by 4 bases and J by 1 base, with 6 bases between the two germline ends. The CDR3 totals 13 residues. Germline V gives CDR1 SNHLY, CDR2 FYNNEI. The chain's CDR3 is CASSVLRTDTQYF. Here the CDR3 DNA reads TGTGCCAGCAGTGTCCTACGCACAGATACGCAGTATTTT.

The chain is built from TRBV14 and TRBJ2-1; D remains unclear. V gave up 5 bases and J gave up 6 bases, with 17 bases separating them. The germline V gene has CDR1 SGHDN and CDR2 FVKESK. The CDR3 length is 15 residues. CDR3 sequence: CASSYSGFLGNEQFF. Written as DNA, the CDR3 is TGTGCCAGCAGCTACTCCGGGTTCCTAGGCAATGAGCAGTTCTTC.

The genes are TRBV9 and TRBJ1-1, with 7 bases matching TRBD1. V lost 7 bases, J lost 5 bases, and 11 bases stayed unmatched. The CDR3 has 14 amino acids. Germline-derived CDR1 and CDR2 are SGDLS and YYNGEE. The CDR3, as DNA: TGTGCCAGCCGGCGGGGAGGGGGCGAGACTGAAGCTTTCTTT. Residues: CASRRGGGETEAFF. Combining the CDR3 with reference TRBV9 and TRBJ1-1 gives the whole variable domain DSGVTQTPKHLITATGQRVTLRCSPRSGDLSVYWYQQSLDQGLQFLIQYYNGEERAKGNILERFSAQQFPDLHSELNLSSLELGDSALYFCASRRGGGETEAFFGQGTRLTVV.

The chain couples TRBV7-2 to TRBJ1-3; a possible D gene is TRBD1 (5 bases). The V gene lost 2 bases and the J gene lost 0 bases, with 8 bases spanning the gap. This CDR3 has 15 residues. Germline lookup yields CDR1 SGHTA and CDR2 FQGNSA. CDR3 bases: TGTGCCAGCAGCTTAAGCCAGGGCTCTGGAAACACCATATATTTT. Translating gives CASSLSQGSGNTIYF.

This clone has only a few counts. The J gene is TRBJ1-3, the V gene TRBV30; maybe TRBD1 (6 bases). Trimming pared 5 bases from V and 3 bases from J, leaving 14 bases between. The CDR3 consists of 14 residues. Germline CDR1 and CDR2: GTSNPN and SVGIG (reference sequence). The DNA for the CDR3 is TGTGCCTGGGACCGGGGGGGCGTTGGAAACACCATATATTTT. It specifies CAWDRGGVGNTIYF. Full variable domain (rest looked up from reference TRBV30 and TRBJ1-3): SQTIHQWPATLVQPVGSPLSLECTVEGTSNPNLYWYRQAAGRGLQLLFYSVGIGQISSEVPQNLSASRPQDRQFILSSKKLLLSDSGFYLCAWDRGGVGNTIYFGEGSWLTVV.